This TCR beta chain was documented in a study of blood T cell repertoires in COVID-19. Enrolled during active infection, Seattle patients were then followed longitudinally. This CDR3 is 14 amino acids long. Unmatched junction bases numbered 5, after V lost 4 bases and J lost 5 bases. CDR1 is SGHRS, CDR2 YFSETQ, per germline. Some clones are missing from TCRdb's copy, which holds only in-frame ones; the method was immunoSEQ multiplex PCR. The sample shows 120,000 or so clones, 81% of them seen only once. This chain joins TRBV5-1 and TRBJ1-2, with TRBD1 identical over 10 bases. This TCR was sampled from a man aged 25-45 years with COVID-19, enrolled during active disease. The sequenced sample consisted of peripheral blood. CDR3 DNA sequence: TGCGCCAGCAGCCCCGGACAGGGGGGATATGGCTACACCTTC. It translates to CASSPGQGGYGYTF.